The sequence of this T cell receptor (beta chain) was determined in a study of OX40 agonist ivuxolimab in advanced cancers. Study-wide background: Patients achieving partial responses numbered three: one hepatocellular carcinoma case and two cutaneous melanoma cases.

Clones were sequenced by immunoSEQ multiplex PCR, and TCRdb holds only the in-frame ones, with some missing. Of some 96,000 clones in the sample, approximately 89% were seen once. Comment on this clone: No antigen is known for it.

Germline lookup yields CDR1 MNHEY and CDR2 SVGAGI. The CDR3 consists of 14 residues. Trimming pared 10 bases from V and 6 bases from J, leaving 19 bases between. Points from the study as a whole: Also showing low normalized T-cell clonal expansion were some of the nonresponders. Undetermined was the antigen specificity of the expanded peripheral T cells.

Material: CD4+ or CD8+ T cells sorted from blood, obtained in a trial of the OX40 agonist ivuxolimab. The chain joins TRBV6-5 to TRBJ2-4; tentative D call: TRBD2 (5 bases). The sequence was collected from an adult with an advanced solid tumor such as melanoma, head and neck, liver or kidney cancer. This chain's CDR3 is CATLAPGKVNIQYF. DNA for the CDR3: TGTGCCACACTGGCCCCGGGGAAGGTAAACATTCAGTACTTC.